The T cell receptor beta chain described here comes from a study of Ad26.COV2.S vaccination and SARS-CoV-2 variants. As to treatment: some 19 received Ad26.COV2.S at low or high dose, single or two shots; several received placebo; per-sample allocation not given. Samples came from day 63 after the first vaccine or placebo injection. Only in-frame clones appear in the TCRdb table, and some are missing; sequencing was by immunoSEQ multiplex PCR. The sample yields about 440,000 clones, about 92% seen once. The sequences come from peripheral blood, collected in a trial of Ad26.COV2.S vaccine versus placebo. This receptor was identified in a person aged 18 to 65 who received the Ad26.COV2.S COVID-19 vaccine or a placebo.

CDR3 in amino acids: CSVEGGQLPANEQFF. The CDR3 DNA reads TGCAGCGTCGAGGGGGGACAGCTGCCTGCCAATGAGCAGTTCTTC. The V call is TRBV29-1, the J call TRBJ2-1, with TRBD1 as a possible D gene (7 bases). Germline assignment: CDR1 SQVTM and CDR2 ANQGSEA. V dropped 6 bases and J dropped 6 bases, with 21 bases sitting between them. The length of the CDR3 is 15 residues.